These 12 T cell receptor beta chains were all obtained from the same sample, sequenced in a study of blood T cell repertoires in COVID-19. TCRdb's copy holds only in-frame clones and misses some; the assay was immunoSEQ multiplex PCR. The sample carries roughly 330,000 clones, about 83% recorded once. Sequenced sample: peripheral blood. These receptors all come from a woman in her forties or fifties with acute or convalescent COVID-19.

This chain connects TRBV6-1 to TRBJ2-3; a possible D gene is TRBD1 (6 bases). In germline, CDR1 is MNHNS, CDR2 SASEGT. Trimming pared 3 bases from V and 2 bases from J, leaving 12 bases between. The CDR3 runs 15 residues. Here the CDR3 DNA reads TGTGCCAGCAGTGACCGGGACACCTACACAGATACGCAGTATTTT. Translation: CASSDRDTYTDTQYF.

The chain combines TRBV5-6 with TRBJ2-5; no clear D. Germline V gene sequence: CDR1 SGHDT, CDR2 YYEEEE. CDR3 length: 12 amino acids. V shed 1 base and J shed 3 bases, with 4 bases lying between them. The DNA for the CDR3 is TGTGCCAGCAGCTTGTTAGAAGAGACCCAGTACTTC. It specifies CASSLLEETQYF.

The J gene is TRBJ2-5, the V gene TRBV7-2; 8 bases map to TRBD2. V was clipped by 4 bases and J by 2 bases; unmatched bases: 6. The germline V gene encodes CDR1 SGHTA and CDR2 FQGNSA. The CDR3 has 15 amino acids. CDR3 protein: CASSSGGAGQETQYF. Here the CDR3 DNA reads TGTGCCAGCAGCTCCGGGGGGGCAGGGCAAGAGACCCAGTACTTC.

This chain joins TRBV27 and TRBJ2-1; TRBD2 matches at 13 bases. CDR1 MNHEY and CDR2 SMNVEV come from the germline V gene (reference sequence). V dropped 4 bases and J dropped 7; count of bases not matched to a gene: 7. There are 16 residues in the CDR3. In DNA form, the CDR3 reads TGTGCCAGCAGTTACGCGACTAGCGGGAGGCGAAATGAGCAGTTCTTC. This encodes CASSYATSGRRNEQFF.

Points on this clone: Other DNA sequences in the same sample also yield this CDR3. The chain carries TRBV18 and TRBJ1-1; a possible D gene is TRBD1 (5 bases). The CDR3 is 14 residues long. The ends were cut back, 3 bases at V and 3 bases at J, with 11 bases in the middle. Germline loops: CDR1 KGHSH, CDR2 LQKENI. CDR3: CASSPRTGDTEAFF. CDR3 coding DNA: TGTGCCAGCTCACCTCGGACGGGGGACACTGAAGCTTTCTTT.

Ten or more counts support this clone. This rearrangement joins TRBV7-8 to TRBJ1-1; 11 positions agree with TRBD1. The CDR3 extends over 12 amino acids. Germline V gene lookup returns CDR1 SGHVS and CDR2 FQNEAQ. J was trimmed by 10 bases and V by 6 bases; bases with no gene match: 4. CDR3 nucleotide sequence: TGTGCCAGCAGTAGGGACAGGGGGTCAGCTTTCTTT. Its protein is CASSRDRGSAFF. Combining the CDR3 with reference TRBV7-8 and TRBJ1-1 gives the whole variable domain GAGVSQSPRYKVAKRGQDVALRCDPISGHVSLFWYQQALGQGPEFLTYFQNEAQLDKSGLPSDRFFAERPEGSVSTLKIQRTQQEDSAVYLCASSRDRGSAFFGQGTRLTVV.

V gene TRBV6-5 combines with J gene TRBJ2-5; D may be TRBD1 (7 bases). In germline, CDR1 is MNHEY, CDR2 SVGAGI. CDR3 size: 14 residues. V was clipped by 6 bases and J by 2 bases, with 13 bases between them. CDR3 DNA: TGTGCCAGCAGCCAGGGGGGAATTCAAGAGACCCAGTACTTC. It translates to CASSQGGIQETQYF.

The chain carries TRBV4-3 and TRBJ2-7, with 10 bases fitting TRBD2. Germline loops: CDR1 LGHNA, CDR2 YSLEER. CDR3 length: 15 residues. J was trimmed by 2 bases and V by 2 bases; bases with no gene match: 3. This CDR3 reads CASSQNGLAAYEQYF. Written as DNA, the CDR3 is TGCGCCAGCAGCCAAAACGGACTAGCGGCCTACGAGCAGTACTTC.

The chain employs TRBV5-5 and TRBJ2-7; D gene ambiguous. Trimming removed 4 bases from V and 3 bases from J, with 17 bases in between. Germline V CDR1 and CDR2: SGHKS, YYEKEE (reference sequence). The length of the CDR3 is 15 residues. CDR3 sequence: CASSGYSGGIYEQYF. In DNA, the CDR3 is TGTGCCAGCAGCGGTTACTCCGGCGGAATCTACGAGCAGTACTTC. Based on the CDR3 plus reference TRBV5-5 and TRBJ2-7, the full variable domain is DAGVTQSPTHLIKTRGQQVTLRCSPISGHKSVSWYQQVLGQGPQFIFQYYEKEERGRGNFPDRFSARQFPNYSSELNVNALLLGDSALYLCASSGYSGGIYEQYFGPGTRLTVT.

V and J are TRBV2 and TRBJ2-5, with 10 bases that match TRBD1. The CDR3 extends over 14 amino acids. The germline V gene encodes CDR1 SNHLY and CDR2 FYNNEI. Trimming removed 5 bases from V and 5 bases from J; junction bases left unmatched: 5. The CDR3 DNA reads TGTGCCAGCAGTAGGGACAGGGGAGAGGAGACCCAGTACTTC. Its protein is CASSRDRGEETQYF.

This chain links TRBV7-9 with TRBJ1-2; the match to TRBD1 covers 11 bases. Looked up from germline, CDR1 is SEHNR and CDR2 is FQNEAQ (reference sequence). The J segment lost 4 bases and the V segment lost 5 bases, leaving 12 bases of the junction unmatched. This CDR3 is 17 amino acids long. The CDR3 loop is CASSHRDRGVPLYGYTF. CDR3 in DNA: TGTGCCAGCAGCCACCGGGACAGGGGGGTTCCCCTCTATGGCTACACCTTC.

This clone was counted once. The chain joins TRBV4-1 to TRBJ2-2, with 8 bases lining up with TRBD1. J gave up 4 bases and V 6 bases, and 10 bases lay outside the gene matches. This CDR3 region has 16 residues. Germline CDR1 and CDR2: MGHRA and YSYEKL. DNA of the CDR3: TGCGCCAGCAGAAGACAGGGGCTACCGGGCACCGGGGAGCTGTTTTTT. It is translated as CASRRQGLPGTGELFF.